The 18 T cell receptor beta chains below were found in one sample sequenced in a study of T cell responses to AZD1222 COVID-19 vaccine. Measured with immunoSEQ multiplex PCR; TCRdb has only the in-frame clones, and not every one. This sample has 95,000 to 150,000 clones, with about 92% found just once. Sample: peripheral blood, taken on day 0 of AZD1222 vaccination. The source is an adult in good health.

The V gene is TRBV6-5, the J gene TRBJ1-1; 7 bases agree with TRBD1. The CDR3 has 14 amino acids. In germline, CDR1 is MNHEY, CDR2 SVGAGI. V dropped 4 bases and J dropped 1; count of bases not matched to a gene: 3. CDR3 nucleotide sequence: TGTGCCAGCAGTTCAAGGGACAGGAACACTGAAGCTTTCTTT. This translates into CASSSRDRNTEAFF.

The chain recombines TRBV27 with TRBJ2-3; 8 bases line up with TRBD1. The germline CDR1 and CDR2 sequences are MNHEY and SMNVEV (reference sequence). J lost 0 bases, V lost 5 bases, and 7 bases had no gene match. The length of the CDR3 is 16 residues. CDR3 region: CASSPLRTGSTDTQYF. CDR3 DNA sequence: TGTGCCAGCAGTCCGCTAAGGACAGGGAGCACAGATACGCAGTATTTT.

This clone occurred a few times. The chain has TRBV3-1 (or the pseudogene TRBV3-2) and TRBJ2-1; 9 bases fit TRBD1. The V gene end was trimmed by 4 bases and the J gene end by 9 bases; junction bases not matched to a gene: 16. CDR3 length: 17 amino acids. The V gene's germline CDR1 is LGHDT and CDR2 YNNKEL (reference sequence). CDR3 sequence (DNA): TGTGCCAGCAGCCTTTCACAGGGGGCGCATCTATTGGGTGAGCAGTTCTTC. Encoded protein: CASSLSQGAHLLGEQFF.

The gene calls are TRBV6-1 and TRBJ2-7; the match to TRBD1 covers 9 bases. From germline, CDR1 is MNHNS and CDR2 SASEGT. V lost 0 bases, J lost 1 base, and 4 bases stayed unmatched. This CDR3 comprises 16 residues. Here the CDR3 reads CASSEALGTGSYEQYF. DNA for the CDR3: TGTGCCAGCAGTGAAGCTCTCGGGACAGGGTCCTACGAGCAGTACTTC.

As to this clone: No DNA is shown, since the ends of the CDR3 on it are uncertain; the CDR3 is the one TCRdb lists. The chain employs TRBV21-1 and TRBJ1-5. TRBV21-1 is classified as a pseudogene. The CDR3 extends over 16 residues, inclusive of both ends. CDR3 loop: CASSKGVGYGNQPQHF.

The J gene is TRBJ2-7, the V gene TRBV4-2, with TRBD2 identical over 12 bases. Germline assignment: CDR1 LGHNA and CDR2 YNFKEQ. The trim removed 4 bases at V and 6 bases at J, leaving 4 bases unmatched. The CDR3 consists of 14 residues. The CDR3 here is CASSLLAGGSEQYF. The DNA of the CDR3 is TGTGCCAGCAGCCTACTAGCGGGAGGCTCCGAGCAGTACTTC.

The chain joins TRBV18 to TRBJ1-1; D remains unclear. The V gene's germline CDR1 is KGHSH and CDR2 LQKENI. This CDR3 comprises 17 residues. The V gene lost 2 bases and the J gene lost 0 bases, with 16 bases spanning the gap. The CDR3 DNA reads TGTGCCAGCTCACCAGTCGTTGGCGGAACCATGAACACTGAAGCTTTCTTT. Amino acids: CASSPVVGGTMNTEAFF.

The V gene is TRBV7-8, the J gene TRBJ2-5, with D possibly TRBD2 on 5 matching bases. Germline values: CDR1 SGHVS, CDR2 FQNEAQ. V lost 3 bases and J lost 2, with 7 bases in between. CDR3 length equals 13 residues. This chain's CDR3 is CASSLRVQETQYF. In nucleotides, the CDR3 is TGTGCCAGCAGCTTGAGGGTTCAAGAGACCCAGTACTTC.

The chain has TRBV11-2 and TRBJ1-1; 7 bases agree with TRBD1. CDR1 and CDR2 (germline): SGHAT, FQNNGV. With V trimmed by 2 bases and J by 1 base, 4 bases remained unmatched. The CDR3 consists of 15 residues. CDR3 protein: CASSLLTGRNTEAFF. The CDR3 nucleotides are TGTGCCAGCAGCTTACTGACAGGGAGGAACACTGAAGCTTTCTTT.

The gene calls are TRBV19 and TRBJ2-1; 9 positions match TRBD1. The germline gives CDR1 LNHDA, CDR2 SQIVND (reference sequence). J gave up 9 bases and V 8 bases, and 11 bases lay outside the gene matches. This CDR3 contains 14 residues. In DNA, the CDR3 is TGTGCCAGTGAGGGACAGGGTAGCGTCACTGAGCAGTTCTTC. Its protein is CASEGQGSVTEQFF.

V is TRBV2 and J is TRBJ2-1; no reliable D call. The CDR3 consists of 14 residues. Germline CDR1 SNHLY, CDR2 FYNNEI. Trimming pared 1 base from V and 3 bases from J, leaving 7 bases between. In nucleotides, the CDR3 is TGTGCCAGCAGTGAAGTGACTGGCTACAATGAGCAGTTCTTC. This sequence encodes CASSEVTGYNEQFF.

The rearrangement joins TRBV6-5 to TRBJ2-3; D not certain. The CDR3 extends over 12 amino acids. Germline V gene sequence: CDR1 MNHEY, CDR2 SVGAGI. Trimming left V 6 bases short and J 6 bases short, with 10 bases between. In DNA, the CDR3 is TGTGCCAGCAGCCAAAATTGGGATACGCAGTATTTT. Encoded protein: CASSQNWDTQYF.

This clone has only one observation. This sequence joins TRBV27 and TRBJ2-1, with 14 nucleotides matching TRBD2. The CDR3 totals 17 residues. The V gene end was trimmed by 5 bases and the J gene end by 2 bases; junction bases not matched to a gene: 5. Germline V CDR1 and CDR2: MNHEY, SMNVEV (reference sequence). CDR3 nucleotides: TGTGCCAGCAGTCCAGGGACTAGCGGGAGCGCCTACAATGAGCAGTTCTTC. Its translation: CASSPGTSGSAYNEQFF.

The rearrangement links TRBV3-1 (or the pseudogene TRBV3-2) to TRBJ1-6; perhaps TRBD1 as D (6 bases). Germline CDR1 reads LGHDT; CDR2 reads YNNKEL (reference sequence). The CDR3 runs to 15 residues. V lost 0 bases and J 5 bases, leaving 8 bases between the germline ends. The CDR3 spells CASSQDRGNNSPLHF. The DNA of the CDR3 is TGTGCCAGCAGCCAAGACAGGGGCAATAATTCACCCCTCCACTTT.

V is TRBV3-1 (or the pseudogene TRBV3-2) and J is TRBJ2-6; no firm D call. This CDR3 spans 18 amino acids. V was cut by 1 base and J by 0 bases, with 13 bases left in between. The germline V gene encodes CDR1 LGHDT and CDR2 YNNKEL (reference sequence). The CDR3 bases are TGTGCCAGCAGCCAAGGCAGAGGACGGTACTCTGGGGCCAACGTCCTGACTTTC. Translating it yields CASSQGRGRYSGANVLTF.

The rearrangement links TRBV7-7 to TRBJ2-1; tentative D call: TRBD2 (6 bases). The CDR3 consists of 16 residues. V was clipped by 5 bases and J by 5 bases, with 19 bases between them. Germline assignment: CDR1 SSHAT and CDR2 FNYEAQ (reference sequence). CDR3 nucleotides: TGTGCCAGCAGCAACTCATTGGGGGGTAAGAACAATGAGCAGTTCTTC. Protein: CASSNSLGGKNNEQFF. Drawing the rest from reference TRBV7-7 and TRBJ2-1, the complete variable domain is GAGVSQSPRYKVTKRGQDVTLRCDPISSHATLYWYQQALGQGPEFLTYFNYEAQPDKSGLPSDRFSAERPEGSISTLTIQRTEQRDSAMYRCASSNSLGGKNNEQFFGPGTRLTVL.

The DNA for the CDR3 is TGTGCCAGCACCAATTTAGGGGGGGATGAAAAACTGTTTTTT. Its protein is CASTNLGGDEKLFF. The chain links TRBV3-1 (or the pseudogene TRBV3-2) to TRBJ1-4, with D tentatively TRBD1 (6 bases). Germline assignment: CDR1 LGHDT and CDR2 YNNKEL (reference sequence). V lost 7 bases to trimming and J lost 6 bases, with 15 bases between them. The CDR3 extends over 14 amino acids.

The chain carries TRBV10-3 and TRBJ2-7; 7 bases agree with TRBD1. J was trimmed by 0 bases and V by 2 bases; bases with no gene match: 7. The germline V gene has CDR1 ENHRY and CDR2 SYGVKD. The CDR3 has 16 residues. The CDR3 nucleotides read TGTGCCATCAGTGAGACTCAACAGGGGCCCTCCTACGAGCAGTACTTC. Protein sequence: CAISETQQGPSYEQYF.